These 7 T cell receptor beta chains were sequenced from one sample in a study of T cell responses to AZD1222 COVID-19 vaccine. Sequencing used immunoSEQ multiplex PCR; TCRdb keeps in-frame clones, though not all of them. The repertoire consists of 120,000 to 150,000 clones, with 80% to 95% occurring once and the leading ten covering approximately 2.7%. The sample here was peripheral blood, taken on day 0 of MenACWY control vaccination. The receptors were gathered from an adult in good health.

The chain has TRBV30 and TRBJ2-7; D is ambiguous. Trimming removed 3 bases at V and 3 bases at J, with 9 bases between. The CDR3 is 12 residues long. Germline V gives CDR1 GTSNPN, CDR2 SVGIG (reference sequence). DNA for the CDR3: TGTGCCTGGAGCGCAGTGAGCTACGAGCAGTACTTC. This encodes CAWSAVSYEQYF.

The V and J genes are TRBV28 and TRBJ1-4, with D perhaps TRBD1 (6 bases). The germline CDR1 and CDR2 sequences are MDHEN and SYDVKM. This CDR3 spans 15 amino acids. V gave up 5 bases and J gave up 8 bases, with 18 bases separating them. CDR3 sequence reads: CASSTTGTPGEKLFF. As DNA, the CDR3 is TGTGCCAGCAGTACAACCGGGACACCGGGAGAAAAACTGTTTTTT.

This chain links TRBV5-1 with TRBJ1-5; D possibly corresponds to TRBD1 (6 bases). V gave up 2 bases and J gave up 5 bases, with 11 bases separating them. CDR1 is SGHRS and CDR2 is YFSETQ in the germline V gene. The CDR3 totals 14 residues. The CDR3 loop is CASSLGGVHQPQHF. The CDR3 DNA follows: TGCGCCAGCAGCTTAGGGGGTGTTCATCAGCCCCAGCATTTT.

The chain employs TRBV5-6 and TRBJ2-7; TRBD2 matches at 9 bases. The CDR3 extends over 14 amino acids. The junction had 4 bases not matched to a gene; V was cut back by 4 bases and J by 2 bases. Germline V gives CDR1 SGHDT, CDR2 YYEEEE. CDR3 bases: TGTGCCAGCAGCCACGGACTAGCGCCCTACGAGCAGTACTTC. It codes for CASSHGLAPYEQYF.

The chain employs TRBV5-1 and TRBJ1-1, with a weak D call TRBD1 (6 bases). V was shortened by 0 bases and J by 1 base, with 10 bases between the two germline ends. The CDR3 runs to 15 residues. Germline CDR1 is SGHRS and CDR2 is YFSETQ. Here the CDR3 reads CASSLEPGANTEAFF. Written as DNA, the CDR3 is TGCGCCAGCAGCTTGGAACCAGGGGCGAACACTGAAGCTTTCTTT.

The genes are TRBV19 and TRBJ2-7; 9 bases match TRBD1. Trimming removed 4 bases from V and 3 bases from J; junction bases left unmatched: 4. CDR3 length: 14 residues. Germline-derived CDR1 and CDR2 are LNHDA and SQIVND (reference sequence). The CDR3 reads CASSTRDRDYEQYF. In DNA, the CDR3 is TGTGCCAGTAGTACCCGGGACAGGGACTACGAGCAGTACTTC.

This chain connects TRBV27 to TRBJ1-3; the D is unclear. This CDR3 has 17 residues. Germline V CDR1 and CDR2: MNHEY, SMNVEV (reference sequence). The germline V and J ends were trimmed by 1 base and 2 bases, with 15 bases remaining between them. The CDR3, as DNA: TGTGCCAGCAGTTTATTTCCGGGCAGCGTTGCTGGAAACACCATATATTTT. Translated, it gives CASSLFPGSVAGNTIYF.